This record covers a single T cell receptor (beta chain). Researchers attached unique molecular identifiers to individual cDNA molecules. Via MiXCR, TCRdb re-called the 5' RACE reads, giving one row per CDR3 protein. The sample lists about 83,000 distinct CDR3 sequences, about 12% occurring once. This entry comes from a study of early T cells in non-severe SARS-CoV-2 infection. At the level of the study: The input, bulk RNA from unsorted whole blood, was sequenced, and chains were unpaired.

Looked up from germline, CDR1 is MNHEY and CDR2 is SVGEGT. V lost 4 bases to trimming and J lost 2 bases; unmatched junction nucleotides: 1. This CDR3 is built from 14 residues. The chain has TRBV6-2 or TRBV6-3 and TRBJ2-1, with 8 positions matching TRBD2. Sequenced material: whole blood. This TCR was recovered from an adult who was a healthcare worker with PCR-confirmed SARS-CoV-2 infection or an uninfected control (not recorded which). CDR3 loop: CASSFSGTYNEQFF. CDR3 nucleotide sequence: TGTGCCAGCAGTTTTAGCGGGACCTACAATGAGCAGTTCTTC.